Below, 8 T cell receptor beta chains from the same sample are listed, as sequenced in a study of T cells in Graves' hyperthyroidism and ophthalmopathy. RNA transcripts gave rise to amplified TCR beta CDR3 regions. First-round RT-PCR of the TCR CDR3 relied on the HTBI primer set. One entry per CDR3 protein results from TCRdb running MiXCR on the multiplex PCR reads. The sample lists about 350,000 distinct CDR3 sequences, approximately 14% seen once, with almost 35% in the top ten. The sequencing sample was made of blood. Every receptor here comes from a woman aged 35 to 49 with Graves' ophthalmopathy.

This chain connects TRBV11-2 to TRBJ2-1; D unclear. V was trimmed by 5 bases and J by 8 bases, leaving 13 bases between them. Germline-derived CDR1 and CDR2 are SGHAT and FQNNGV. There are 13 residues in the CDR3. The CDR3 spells CASSLSITDEQFF. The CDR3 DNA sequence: TGTGCCAGCAGCCTAAGTATCACCGATGAGCAGTTCTTC. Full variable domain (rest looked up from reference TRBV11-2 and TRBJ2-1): EAGVAQSPRYKIIEKRQSVAFWCNPISGHATLYWYQQILGQGPKLLIQFQNNGVVDDSQLPKDRFSAERLKGVDSTLKIQPAKLEDSAVYLCASSLSITDEQFFGPGTRLTVL.

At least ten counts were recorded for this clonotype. CDR3 sequence: CASSLVAGPSSYEQYF. CDR3 coding DNA: TGTGCCAGCAGCTTAGTTGCGGGGCCCTCATCCTACGAGCAGTACTTC. V gene TRBV7-9 combines with J gene TRBJ2-7, with D maybe TRBD2 (6 bases). This CDR3 is 16 amino acids long. The germline CDR1 and CDR2 sequences are SEHNR and FQNEAQ (reference sequence). Trimming stripped 1 base from V and 1 base from J, with 14 bases between.

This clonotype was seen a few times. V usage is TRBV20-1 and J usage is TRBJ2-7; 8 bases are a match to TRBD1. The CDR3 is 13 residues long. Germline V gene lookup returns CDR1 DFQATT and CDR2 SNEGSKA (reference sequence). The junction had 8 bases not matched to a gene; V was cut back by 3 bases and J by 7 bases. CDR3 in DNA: TGCAGTGCTAGGGACAGGGTTGATGGAGAGCAGTACTTC. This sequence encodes CSARDRVDGEQYF.

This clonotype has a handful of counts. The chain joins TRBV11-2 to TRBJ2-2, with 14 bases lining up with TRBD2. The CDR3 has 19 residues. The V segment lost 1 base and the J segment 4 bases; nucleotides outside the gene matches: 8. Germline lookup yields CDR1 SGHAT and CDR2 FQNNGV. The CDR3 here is CASSLAGLAGVSGTGELFF. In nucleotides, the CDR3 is TGTGCCAGCAGCTTAGCGGGACTAGCGGGAGTTTCGGGCACCGGGGAGCTGTTTTTT. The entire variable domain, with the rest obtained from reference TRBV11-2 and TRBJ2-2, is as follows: EAGVAQSPRYKIIEKRQSVAFWCNPISGHATLYWYQQILGQGPKLLIQFQNNGVVDDSQLPKDRFSAERLKGVDSTLKIQPAKLEDSAVYLCASSLAGLAGVSGTGELFFGEGSRLTVL.

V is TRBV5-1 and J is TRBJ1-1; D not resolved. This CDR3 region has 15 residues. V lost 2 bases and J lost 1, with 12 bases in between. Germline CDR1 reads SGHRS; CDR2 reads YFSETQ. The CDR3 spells CASSLRGRTNTEAFF. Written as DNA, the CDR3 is TGCGCCAGCAGCTTACGCGGCAGGACGAACACTGAAGCTTTCTTT.

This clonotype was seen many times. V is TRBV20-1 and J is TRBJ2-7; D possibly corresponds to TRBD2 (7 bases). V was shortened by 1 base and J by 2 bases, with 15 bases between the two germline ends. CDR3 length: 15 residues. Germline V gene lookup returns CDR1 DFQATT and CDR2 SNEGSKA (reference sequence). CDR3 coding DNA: TGCAGTGCTAGAGTTCGAGGGGGACTAACCTACGAGCAGTACTTC. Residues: CSARVRGGLTYEQYF.

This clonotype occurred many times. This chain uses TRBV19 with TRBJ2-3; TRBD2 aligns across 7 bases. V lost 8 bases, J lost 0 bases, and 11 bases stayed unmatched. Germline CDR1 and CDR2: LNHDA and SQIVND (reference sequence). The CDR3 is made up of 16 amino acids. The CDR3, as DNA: TGTGCCAGTTCTTATGGGCGGGGGACCAGCACAGATACGCAGTATTTT. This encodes CASSYGRGTSTDTQYF.

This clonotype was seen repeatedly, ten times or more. CDR3 loop: CSVEIGAEREKLFF. The CDR3 coding sequence is TGCAGCGTTGAAATAGGGGCCGAGAGAGAAAAACTGTTTTTT. This chain uses TRBV29-1 with TRBJ1-4; perhaps TRBD1 as D (5 bases). CDR3 length: 14 amino acids. Per germline, CDR1 SQVTM and CDR2 ANQGSEA. V was shortened by 2 bases and J by 8 bases, with 15 bases between the two germline ends. The full variable domain, in which reference TRBV29-1 and TRBJ1-4 provide the parts outside the CDR3, is SAVISQKPSRDICQRGTSLTIQCQVDSQVTMMFWYRQQPGQSLTLIATANQGSEATYESGFVIDKFPISRPNLTFSTLTVSNMSPEDSSIYLCSVEIGAEREKLFFGSGTQLSVL.